Listed here are 3 T cell receptor beta chains from one sample, sequenced in a study of beta chain features in type 1 diabetes. The investigators reverse transcribed all of the isolated RNA, so they sequenced expressed TCRB transcripts. Assay: immunoSEQ multiplex PCR; the TCRdb copy retains only in-frame clones and omits some. This sample carries roughly 500,000 clones, about 32% of them seen once, and the ten largest clones take 0.06% to 0.07%. Sequenced material: naive CD4+ T cells from blood. All receptors derive from a man aged 18-30 years in good health.

This clone was seen a handful of times. V is TRBV30 and J is TRBJ1-5, with D uncertain. This CDR3 comprises 13 residues. Germline V gene data show CDR1 as GTSNPN and CDR2 as SVGIG (reference sequence). The V end lost 0 bases, the J end lost 6 bases, and 9 bases lay between the germline ends. This CDR3 is CAWSVLGSQPQHF. The DNA of the CDR3 is TGTGCCTGGAGTGTACTTGGTAGTCAGCCCCAGCATTTT.

In its sample, this clone was seen a few times. This chain links TRBV9 with TRBJ2-5; D may be TRBD2 (5 bases). Germline-derived CDR1 and CDR2 are SGDLS and YYNGEE. V lost 3 bases and J lost 2, with 8 bases in between. This CDR3 has 13 amino acids. CDR3 DNA: TGTGCCAGCAGCGAGGGAGTACAAGAGACCCAGTACTTC. It codes for CASSEGVQETQYF.

V gene TRBV15 combines with J gene TRBJ2-6; 9 bases are shared with TRBD1. CDR1 LNHNV and CDR2 YYDKDF come from the germline V gene (reference sequence). This CDR3 has 19 amino acids. With 1 base clipped from V and 2 bases from J, the junction kept 9 bases outside the gene matches. The CDR3 region is CATSRAPGQGIAGANVLTF. CDR3 bases: TGTGCCACCAGCAGAGCCCCGGGACAGGGAATCGCTGGGGCCAACGTCCTGACTTTC. The full variable domain, completed using reference TRBV15 and TRBJ2-6, is DAMVIQNPRYQVTQFGKPVTLSCSQTLNHNVMYWYQQKSSQAPKLLFHYYDKDFNNEADTPDNFQSRRPNTSFCFLDIRSPGLGDTAMYLCATSRAPGQGIAGANVLTFGAGSRLTVL.